The source of this T cell receptor (beta chain) is a study of blood T cell dynamics during melanoma immunotherapy. Profiling relied on immunoSEQ multiplex PCR, and the TCRdb table lists in-frame clones only, not all of them. Among about 20,000 clones listed, about 90% were seen once. Overall study results and limits: PBMC repertoires of eventual disease-control patients split at W3 into clonality or diversity gains. It remained unknown if the driving T cell clones were melanoma-specific.

J lost 7 bases, V lost 6 bases, and 18 bases had no gene match. This CDR3 contains 17 residues. Looked up from germline, CDR1 is LNHDA and CDR2 is SQIVND (reference sequence). Sample time point: pre-treatment baseline. Details on this clone: Its specificity is unknown.

Sequencing used blood, obtained from a patient treated with checkpoint blockade. The V and J genes are TRBV19 and TRBJ2-7, with 10 positions matching TRBD2. The clonotype comes from a human donor with melanoma. This CDR3 is CASSPLLEREGQGEQYF. The CDR3, as DNA: TGTGCCAGTAGCCCCCTGCTTGAGCGGGAGGGCCAGGGTGAGCAGTACTTC.